This T cell receptor (beta chain) derives from a study of T cell responses to AZD1222 COVID-19 vaccine. Whole-study results and caveats: Among those given AZD1222, only five or six were seropositive at baseline. White British donors predominated, females outnumbered males, and clonal diversity was possibly underestimated.

Pooled samples include second doses given at about 4 or 12 weeks. CDR3 length: 14 amino acids. The ends were cut back, 0 bases at V and 4 bases at J, with 9 bases in the middle. Germline V CDR1 and CDR2: WSHSY, SAAADI. Assay: immunoSEQ multiplex PCR; the TCRdb copy retains only in-frame clones and omits some. The profile shows 40,000 or so clones, 65% to 85% of them singletons. In the case of this clone: Its specificity is unknown.

The sequence came from an adult who received the AZD1222 COVID-19 vaccine. The rearrangement joins TRBV10-2 to TRBJ1-1, with D unclear. The material sequenced was peripheral blood, taken 28 days after the second AZD1222 dose. For the CDR3, the DNA is TGCGCCAGCAGTGAGTCAAACCCGATCACTGAAGCTTTCTTT. Protein: CASSESNPITEAFF.